This T cell receptor beta chain is drawn from a study of shared clonotypes between healthy human individuals. This clone has more than one count but fewer than ten. This same CDR3 is encoded by further DNA sequences in the sample. Some 30,000 T cell genomes, or about 200 ng DNA, went into the sorted-subset replicate PCRs. The protocol was immunoSEQ multiplex PCR, while the TCRdb copy is restricted to in-frame clones and leaves out a portion. The data contain 1.5 million to 2.5 million clones, roughly 94% of them singletons. The CDR3 extends over 12 amino acids. The germline gives CDR1 MRHNA, CDR2 SNTAGT. The V end lost 0 bases, the J end lost 5 bases, and 3 bases lay between the germline ends. Positive CCR7 selection of CD45RO-negative cells yielded the naive CD8 cells, and terminally differentiated effector memory CD45RA+ cells were excluded.

The rearrangement joins TRBV6-4 to TRBJ2-3, with D unclear. The TCR sequence derives from a man aged 18 to 35 in good health. The specimen sequenced was naive CD8+ T cells sorted from blood. CDR3 in DNA: TGTGCCAGCAGTGACTCCGGAGATACGCAGTATTTT. Residues: CASSDSGDTQYF.